Listed here are 4 T cell receptor beta chains from one sample, sequenced in a study of cytomegalovirus exposure and HLA in healthy donors. Primers included in the PCR were 60 Vbeta and 13 Jbeta primers. Some clones are missing from TCRdb's copy, which holds only in-frame ones; the method was immunoSEQ multiplex PCR. The sample yields about 90,000 clones, roughly 74% seen once. Sequencing input: PBMCs. The receptors were gathered from a woman aged 18-35 years in good health and CMV-seropositive.

The rearrangement joins TRBV6-6 to TRBJ2-3; 11 bases are a match to TRBD2. Germline CDR1 and CDR2: MNHNY and SVGAGI (reference sequence). Trimming removed 5 bases from V and 1 base from J; junction bases left unmatched: 2. The CDR3 consists of 15 residues. CDR3 amino acids: CASSTTSGGTDTQYF. The DNA for the CDR3 is TGTGCCAGCAGTACGACTAGCGGGGGCACAGATACGCAGTATTTT.

This clone has a handful of counts. The chain uses TRBV7-9 and TRBJ2-5; 7 nucleotides match TRBD2. The CDR3 spans 16 residues. V gave up 1 base and J gave up 2 bases; unmatched junction bases: 7. Germline V lookup: CDR1 SEHNR, CDR2 FQNEAQ (reference sequence). This chain's CDR3 is CASSLGNMGGQETQYF. CDR3 DNA sequence: TGTGCCAGCAGCTTAGGGAATATGGGAGGGCAAGAGACCCAGTACTTC. Filled out from reference TRBV7-9 and TRBJ2-5, the complete variable domain reads DTGVSQNPRHKITKRGQNVTFRCDPISEHNRLYWYRQTLGQGPEFLTYFQNEAQLEKSRLLSDRFSAERPKGSFSTLEIQRTEQGDSAMYLCASSLGNMGGQETQYFGPGTRLLVL.

The DNA of the CDR3 is TGTGCCAGCAGTTACTCGCAGGGGTCTAATGAGCAGTTCTTC. Its translation: CASSYSQGSNEQFF. This rearrangement joins TRBV6-6 to TRBJ2-1; D might be TRBD1 (6 bases). Trimming stripped 0 bases from V and 7 bases from J, with 10 bases between. CDR3 length: 14 residues. In germline, CDR1 is MNHNY, CDR2 SVGAGI (reference sequence).

In the case of this clone: This same CDR3 is encoded by further DNA sequences in the sample. This sequence joins TRBV7-8 and TRBJ1-2, with D maybe TRBD1 (5 bases). The CDR3 spans 12 residues. V shed 1 base and J shed 6 bases, with 6 bases lying between them. Looked up from germline, CDR1 is SGHVS and CDR2 is FQNEAQ. The CDR3 sequence is CASSLVGDGYTF. The CDR3 nucleotides read TGTGCCAGCAGCTTAGTAGGGGATGGCTACACCTTC.